This T cell receptor beta chain comes out of a study of blood T cell repertoires in COVID-19. Only in-frame clones appear in the TCRdb table, and some are missing; sequencing was by immunoSEQ multiplex PCR. This table has under 60,000 clones, 70% to 85% appearing once. Trimming at V came to 1 base and at J to 3 bases, leaving 0 bases not matched to a gene. CDR3 length: 13 amino acids. In germline, CDR1 is SGHRS, CDR2 YFSETQ. Specimen: peripheral blood. This sequence joins TRBV5-1 and TRBJ2-5, with 7 nucleotides matching TRBD1. The TCR was taken from a man in his sixties with acute or convalescent COVID-19. The DNA for the CDR3 is TGCGCCAGCAGCTTGACAGGGGAAGAGACCCAGTACTTC. The encoded protein is CASSLTGEETQYF.